This TCR beta chain stems from a study of blood T cell repertoires in COVID-19. Study background: Some COVID-19 samples were acute and others convalescent; all came from the United States, Italy and Spain. Sources were T cells, B-cell-depleted T cells, or PBMCs; the material itself was cDNA or gDNA.

Methods used by the authors: Amplifying reference gene primers gave estimates of nucleated cell counts. Repertoires were generated with immunoSEQ multiplex PCR, while TCRdb's copy carries only in-frame clones and drops some. V, J and clone size are taken as reported in that table, and D and trimming were inferred from the DNA itself. The sample lists 100,000 to 150,000 clones; 85% to 90% were seen once. V was cut by 4 bases and J by 2 bases, with 7 bases left in between. The CDR3 extends over 14 amino acids. Germline V gene data show CDR1 as SGDLS and CDR2 as YYNGEE. This sequence was found in an elderly man with active or convalescent COVID-19. The rearrangement links TRBV9 to TRBJ1-6, with unresolved D. Material: peripheral blood. For the CDR3, the DNA is TGTGCCAGCAGCCCGGGGACCTATAATTCACCCCTCCACTTT. Translated: CASSPGTYNSPLHF.